The 2 T cell receptor beta chains in this list originate from one sample, sequenced in a study of T cells in Graves' hyperthyroidism and ophthalmopathy. There were TCR beta CDR3 regions amplified from RNA transcripts. With the HTBI primer set, the TCR CDR3 went through a first round of RT-PCR. TCRdb reprocessed the multiplex PCR reads with MiXCR, giving one entry per CDR3 protein. The table records around 540,000 distinct CDR3 sequences, 15% to 20% of them present only once. Sequencing was performed on blood. Receptors were obtained from a young woman with Graves' ophthalmopathy.

This clonotype was observed a few times. The chain carries TRBV20-1 and TRBJ1-4; D gene unclear. Germline CDR1 is DFQATT and CDR2 is SNEGSKA (reference sequence). The CDR3 spans 13 residues. Between the trimmed V and J ends, which lost 1 base and 6 bases, there was a span of 9 bases. The DNA of the CDR3 is TGCAGTGCTAGAGGGAGCGAGGATGAAAAACTGTTTTTT. Residues: CSARGSEDEKLFF.

This clonotype showed up many times. The chain recombines TRBV7-2 with TRBJ2-6; D call uncertain. The CDR3 has 18 amino acids. CDR1 and CDR2 (germline): SGHTA, FQGNSA. V dropped 1 base and J dropped 0 bases, with 13 bases sitting between them. The CDR3 DNA reads TGTGCCAGCAGCTTAGGGCCGGTAATAAGCTCTGGGGCCAACGTCCTGACTTTC. Its translation: CASSLGPVISSGANVLTF.